This T cell receptor (beta chain) was profiled in a study of cytomegalovirus exposure and HLA in healthy donors. Study-level results: Most TCR sequences showed up rarely, but some public TCRs showed up in many donors. Investigators reported 150 to 200 TCR beta chains as tied to cytomegalovirus.

Measured with immunoSEQ multiplex PCR; TCRdb has only the in-frame clones, and not every one. The sample holds 200,000 to 250,000 clones, around 90% seen once. A word on this clone: Its antigen is as yet unknown.

Trimming cost V 10 bases and J 2 bases; bases outside gene matches: 11. The germline CDR1 and CDR2 sequences are SGHVS and FNYEAQ. The CDR3 totals 15 residues. The chain links TRBV7-6 to TRBJ2-7, with 10 nucleotides matching TRBD1. Sequenced sample: PBMCs. This sequence was found in a woman between 18 and 29 years old in good health and CMV-seronegative. CDR3 sequence reads: CANGVRGQGAYEQYF. In nucleotides, the CDR3 is TGTGCCAATGGGGTCCGCGGACAGGGGGCCTACGAGCAGTACTTC.